The 16 T cell receptor beta chains below were found in one sample sequenced in a study of OX40 agonist ivuxolimab in advanced cancers. Profiling relied on immunoSEQ multiplex PCR, and the TCRdb table lists in-frame clones only, not all of them. This sample has about 95,000 clones, with roughly nine tenths found just once. This material consisted of CD4+ or CD8+ T cells sorted from blood, taken in a trial of the OX40 agonist ivuxolimab. Receptor source: an adult with an advanced solid tumor such as melanoma, head and neck, liver or kidney cancer.

This chain joins TRBV9 and TRBJ1-2; 9 nucleotides align to TRBD1. The CDR3 is 14 amino acids. V was pared by 2 bases and J by 8 bases, with 7 bases of the junction left unmatched. Germline loops: CDR1 SGDLS, CDR2 YYNGEE. CDR3 sequence (DNA): TGTGCCAGCAGCGTGGGACAGGGTCTAAGGGGCTACACCTTC. Protein: CASSVGQGLRGYTF.

This clone was detected only once. The gene calls are TRBV6-1 and TRBJ1-1; D possibly corresponds to TRBD1 (5 bases). Deletions cut 3 bases from V and 3 bases from J, with 11 bases between. Germline assignment: CDR1 MNHNS and CDR2 SASEGT. This CDR3 contains 14 residues. The CDR3 spells CASSEGVGDTEAFF. The DNA of the CDR3 is TGTGCCAGCAGTGAGGGGGTAGGGGACACTGAAGCTTTCTTT.

The chain couples TRBV29-1 to TRBJ1-4; D gene unclear. The germline V gene encodes CDR1 SQVTM and CDR2 ANQGSEA. V was trimmed by 4 bases and J by 5 bases, leaving 14 bases between them. The CDR3 totals 14 residues. CDR3 region: CSVGEGGANEKLFF. In DNA form, the CDR3 reads TGCAGCGTTGGGGAAGGCGGAGCGAATGAAAAACTGTTTTTT.

This chain joins TRBV19 and TRBJ2-7, with 9 bases aligning to TRBD1. This CDR3 has 15 residues. The V and J ends lost 1 base and 1 base, in that order; junction bases with no gene match: 2. Germline lookup yields CDR1 LNHDA and CDR2 SQIVND (reference sequence). Here the CDR3 reads CASSIVGQGSYEQYF. The CDR3 bases are TGTGCCAGTAGTATAGTCGGACAGGGGTCCTACGAGCAGTACTTC.

The chain couples TRBV5-1 to TRBJ1-4, with D hard to call. This CDR3 has 15 residues. Germline-derived CDR1 and CDR2 are SGHRS and YFSETQ. V lost 0 bases, J lost 5 bases, and 11 bases lay in between. The CDR3 protein is CASSLDTRENEKLFF. The CDR3 DNA is TGCGCCAGCAGCTTGGATACTCGAGAGAATGAAAAACTGTTTTTT.

This chain joins TRBV7-2 and TRBJ1-2, with D possibly matching TRBD1 (6 bases). V was cut by 0 bases and J by 0 bases, with 8 bases left in between. CDR3 length: 15 residues. Germline CDR1 reads SGHTA; CDR2 reads FQGNSA. The CDR3: CASSLAAGANYGYTF. CDR3 nucleotides: TGTGCCAGCAGCTTAGCTGCAGGGGCTAACTATGGCTACACCTTC.

V usage is TRBV4-2 and J usage is TRBJ1-1; possibly TRBD1 for D (5 bases). The length of the CDR3 is 15 residues. V dropped 4 bases and J dropped 1 base, with 13 bases sitting between them. Germline CDR1 is LGHNA and CDR2 is YNFKEQ. This CDR3 is CASSPSAGPNTEAFF. In DNA, the CDR3 is TGTGCCAGCAGCCCCTCGGCAGGGCCGAACACTGAAGCTTTCTTT.

This clone came up once. The CDR3 loop reads CASSPSAREETQYF. The CDR3 nucleotides read TGCGCCAGCAGCCCGAGCGCTAGGGAGGAGACCCAGTACTTC. The chain employs TRBV5-1 and TRBJ2-5; tentatively, D is TRBD2 (5 bases). V lost 4 bases, J lost 5 bases, and 15 bases lay in between. Germline CDR1 reads SGHRS; CDR2 reads YFSETQ. This CDR3 has 14 amino acids. Full variable domain (outside the CDR3, taken from reference TRBV5-1 and TRBJ2-5): KAGVTQTPRYLIKTRGQQVTLSCSPISGHRSVSWYQQTPGQGLQFLFEYFSETQRNKGNFPGRFSGRQFSNSRSEMNVSTLELGDSALYLCASSPSAREETQYFGPGTRLLVL.

The sample holds one count of this clone. This chain uses TRBV5-1 with TRBJ2-2, with 9 bases matching TRBD1. CDR3 length: 16 amino acids. From germline, CDR1 is SGHRS and CDR2 YFSETQ. The V and J ends lost 2 bases and 6 bases, in that order; junction bases with no gene match: 8. In nucleotides, the CDR3 is TGCGCCAGCAGCTTTAGAACAGGGGGCGCATCCGGGGAGCTGTTTTTT. It encodes CASSFRTGGASGELFF.

This clone was observed a handful of times. This chain uses TRBV7-2 with TRBJ2-7; D uncertain. V dropped 5 bases and J dropped 2 bases, with 7 bases sitting between them. Per the germline V gene, CDR1 is SGHTA and CDR2 is FQGNSA. The length of the CDR3 is 12 residues. The CDR3 coding sequence is TGTGCCAGCAGCCTCGCGACCTACGAGCAGTACTTC. Its protein product is CASSLATYEQYF.

This rearrangement joins TRBV10-3 to TRBJ1-1, with D unclear. In germline, CDR1 is ENHRY, CDR2 SYGVKD. The CDR3 extends over 12 amino acids. V lost 0 bases and J 5 bases, leaving 4 bases between the germline ends. CDR3 in amino acids: CAISESKTEAFF. The CDR3 DNA reads TGTGCCATCAGTGAGTCGAAAACTGAAGCTTTCTTT.

The genes are TRBV7-3 and TRBJ2-2; TRBD1 agrees at 7 bases. Trimming removed 2 bases from V and 4 bases from J; junction bases left unmatched: 7. This CDR3 has 16 residues. Germline V gene sequence: CDR1 SGHTA, CDR2 FQGTGA. In DNA, the CDR3 is TGTGCCAGCAGCTTAGAGTCGGGACAGAGCACCGGGGAGCTGTTTTTT. Protein: CASSLESGQSTGELFF.

V and J are TRBV25-1 and TRBJ2-7; D not certain. Trimming cost V 5 bases and J 2 bases, with 16 bases left between them. The CDR3 spans 15 residues. The germline gives CDR1 MGHDK, CDR2 SYGVNS. CDR3 in amino acids: CASSRSGSLAYEQYF. The DNA of the CDR3 is TGTGCCAGCAGTCGGTCAGGTAGTCTGGCCTACGAGCAGTACTTC.

The chain employs TRBV28 and TRBJ2-7; 7 bases fit TRBD1. Losses at the gene ends were 5 bases for V and 1 base for J; bases not matched to a gene: 5. The CDR3 runs 14 residues. Per germline, CDR1 MDHEN and CDR2 SYDVKM. The CDR3 nucleotides are TGTGCCAGCAGTGCCACGGACAGGTCCTACGAGCAGTACTTC. This sequence encodes CASSATDRSYEQYF.

V gene TRBV9 combines with J gene TRBJ2-3; D remains ambiguous. V was pared by 3 bases and J by 1 base, with 12 bases between. This CDR3 region has 15 residues. Germline V lookup: CDR1 SGDLS, CDR2 YYNGEE. The CDR3 DNA sequence: TGTGCCAGCAGCGGTCAACTAAGTGGCACAGATACGCAGTATTTT. Its protein is CASSGQLSGTDTQYF.

V and J are TRBV9 and TRBJ1-2; no clear D. V was clipped by 3 bases and J by 4 bases, with 19 bases between them. Germline V CDR1 and CDR2: SGDLS, YYNGEE. The CDR3 totals 16 residues. This chain's CDR3 is CASSETARAESYGYTF. The CDR3 DNA reads TGTGCCAGCAGCGAAACCGCCCGTGCAGAGAGCTATGGCTACACCTTC.